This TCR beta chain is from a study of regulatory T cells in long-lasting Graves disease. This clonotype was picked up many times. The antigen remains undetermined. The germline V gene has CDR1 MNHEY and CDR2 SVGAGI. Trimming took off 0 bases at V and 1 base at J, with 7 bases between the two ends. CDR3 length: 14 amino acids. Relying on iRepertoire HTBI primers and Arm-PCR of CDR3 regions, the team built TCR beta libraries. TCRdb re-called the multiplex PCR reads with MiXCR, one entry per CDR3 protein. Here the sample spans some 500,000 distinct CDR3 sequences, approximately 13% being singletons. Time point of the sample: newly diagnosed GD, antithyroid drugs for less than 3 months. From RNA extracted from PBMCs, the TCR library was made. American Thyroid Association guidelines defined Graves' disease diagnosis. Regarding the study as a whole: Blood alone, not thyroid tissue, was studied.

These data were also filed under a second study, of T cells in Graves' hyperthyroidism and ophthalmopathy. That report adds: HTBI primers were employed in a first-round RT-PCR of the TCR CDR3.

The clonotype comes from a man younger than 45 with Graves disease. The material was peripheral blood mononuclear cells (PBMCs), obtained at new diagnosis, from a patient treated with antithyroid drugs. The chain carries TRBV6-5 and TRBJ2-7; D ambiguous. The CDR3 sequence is CASSYSDPSYEQYF. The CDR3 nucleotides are TGTGCCAGCAGTTACTCCGACCCGTCCTACGAGCAGTACTTC.